These 24 T cell receptor beta chains originate from one sample sequenced in a study of blood T cell repertoires in COVID-19. Profiling relied on immunoSEQ multiplex PCR, and the TCRdb table lists in-frame clones only, not all of them. The sample gives more than 70,000 clones, 65% to 90% of which show up once; around 4.1% is in the top ten. Sequencing used peripheral blood. The receptors come from a man aged 60 to 75 with acute or convalescent COVID-19.

This chain's CDR3 is CASGGDDQRKYGYTF. The CDR3 DNA reads as TGTGCCAGCGGGGGGGACGATCAACGTAAATATGGCTACACCTTC. V and J are TRBV7-9 and TRBJ1-2, with D perhaps matching TRBD1 (5 bases). Trimming shortened V by 8 bases and J by 5 bases, and 21 bases separated the two germline ends. The CDR3 covers 15 residues. Germline CDR1 is SEHNR and CDR2 is FQNEAQ (reference sequence).

The chain employs TRBV5-1 and TRBJ1-5; the match to TRBD1 covers 7 bases. The CDR3 length is 14 residues. V trimming: 3 bases; J trimming: 4 bases; junction bases outside the gene matches: 4. Looked up from germline, CDR1 is SGHRS and CDR2 is YFSETQ. CDR3 amino acids: CASSWAGQNQPQHF. The DNA for the CDR3 is TGCGCCAGCAGCTGGGCGGGACAGAATCAGCCCCAGCATTTT.

This clone appeared a few times. The rearrangement joins TRBV5-4 to TRBJ1-1; 9 bases map to TRBD1. Germline V gene sequence: CDR1 SGHNT, CDR2 YYREEE (reference sequence). This CDR3 has 14 amino acids. Unmatched junction bases numbered 6, after V lost 6 bases and J lost 3 bases. The CDR3, as DNA: TGTGCCAGCACCCACAGGGGGCTGGACACTGAAGCTTTCTTT. Translation gives CASTHRGLDTEAFF.

V gene TRBV30 combines with J gene TRBJ2-7, with D perhaps being TRBD1 or TRBD2 (11 bases each). Germline CDR1 GTSNPN, CDR2 SVGIG (reference sequence). The ends were cut back, 6 bases at V and 3 bases at J, with 27 bases in the middle. The CDR3 sequence is 17 residues long. The CDR3 is CACGQGAILAGGYEQYF. The CDR3 coding sequence is TGTGCCTGTGGACAGGGGGCTATTCTAGCGGGGGGCTACGAGCAGTACTTC.

The genes are TRBV7-9 and TRBJ2-7, with a tentative D call TRBD1 (6 bases). V was trimmed by 5 bases and J by 7 bases, leaving 18 bases between them. The CDR3 spans 14 residues. Per the germline V gene, CDR1 is SEHNR and CDR2 is FQNEAQ (reference sequence). CDR3 amino acids: CASSLKDSPGEQYF. CDR3 DNA: TGTGCCAGCAGCCTAAAGGACAGCCCGGGTGAGCAGTACTTC.

The chain recombines TRBV7-8 with TRBJ1-3, with TRBD1 matching 9 bases. The CDR3 has 15 amino acids. V shed 9 bases, J shed 4 bases, and the junction held 10 bases outside the gene matches. CDR1 is SGHVS, CDR2 FQNEAQ, per germline. As DNA, the CDR3 is TGTGCCAGTCACCGGGACAGGGTTTTCGGAAACACCATATATTTT. Its translation is CASHRDRVFGNTIYF. Complete variable domain (other parts from reference TRBV7-8 and TRBJ1-3): GAGVSQSPRYKVAKRGQDVALRCDPISGHVSLFWYQQALGQGPEFLTYFQNEAQLDKSGLPSDRFFAERPEGSVSTLKIQRTQQEDSAVYLCASHRDRVFGNTIYFGEGSWLTVV.

This clone was recorded a few times. The genes are TRBV5-1 and TRBJ1-5; tentatively, D is TRBD1 (5 bases). Trimming stripped 1 base from V and 0 bases from J, with 11 bases between. Germline V lookup: CDR1 SGHRS, CDR2 YFSETQ. The CDR3 totals 16 residues. CDR3 in DNA: TGCGCCAGCAGCTTGTCTGCCGGGGGTAGCAATCAGCCCCAGCATTTT. Translated, it gives CASSLSAGGSNQPQHF.

CDR3 protein: CASSPEGAGGAYNEQFF. The CDR3 region has the DNA TGCGCCAGCAGCCCCGAAGGAGCGGGGGGCGCCTACAATGAGCAGTTCTTC. This sequence joins TRBV4-1 and TRBJ2-1; 9 bases are shared with TRBD2. The CDR3 sequence is 17 residues long. The V segment lost 4 bases and the J segment 2 bases; nucleotides outside the gene matches: 9. Germline V gene sequence: CDR1 MGHRA, CDR2 YSYEKL.

The J gene is TRBJ2-5, the V gene TRBV27, with a weak D call TRBD2 (7 bases). From germline, CDR1 is MNHEY and CDR2 SMNVEV (reference sequence). V was clipped by 5 bases and J by 2 bases, with 24 bases between them. This CDR3 contains 18 residues. CDR3 DNA: TGTGCCAGCAGTGGAGGGACTCCGTCCGGGGGGCGACAAGAGACCCAGTACTTC. The encoded protein is CASSGGTPSGGRQETQYF.

CDR3 coding DNA: TGCAGTGCTAGTAGTGGGAGTGAGACCCAGTACTTC. The encoded protein is CSASSGSETQYF. This chain connects TRBV20-1 to TRBJ2-5; a weak D match, TRBD2 (5 bases). This CDR3 contains 12 residues. Trimming shortened V by 3 bases and J by 5 bases, and 10 bases separated the two germline ends. Germline V gives CDR1 DFQATT, CDR2 SNEGSKA (reference sequence).

This clone was observed a few times. The chain couples TRBV10-1 to TRBJ1-3, with 12 bases matching TRBD1. The CDR3 loop spans 18 amino acids. Germline V gene sequence: CDR1 WNHNN, CDR2 SYGVQD (reference sequence). The junction had 14 bases not matched to a gene; V was cut back by 3 bases and J by 8 bases. The CDR3 sequence: CASSELIRDRGRRDTIYF. As DNA, the CDR3 is TGCGCCAGCAGTGAACTTATCCGGGACAGGGGGCGAAGAGACACCATATATTTT.

The chain employs TRBV6-1 and TRBJ2-3; 7 bases align to TRBD2. Germline CDR1 and CDR2: MNHNS and SASEGT. The CDR3 is 16 residues long. V shed 3 bases and J 5 bases; nucleotides not matched to a gene: 11. The CDR3: CASSDSGLAEGDTQYF. CDR3 bases: TGTGCCAGCAGTGATTCGGGGCTAGCGGAGGGAGATACGCAGTATTTT.

The gene calls are TRBV27 and TRBJ1-5, with TRBD1 matching 9 bases. The V segment lost 4 bases and the J segment 9 bases; nucleotides outside the gene matches: 10. CDR1 MNHEY and CDR2 SMNVEV come from the germline V gene (reference sequence). The CDR3 spans 15 residues. The CDR3 sequence: CASSSSGTGIRPQHF. Here the CDR3 DNA reads TGTGCCAGCAGTTCTTCCGGGACAGGGATCAGGCCCCAGCATTTT.

The chain joins TRBV14 to TRBJ2-1; TRBD2 aligns across 9 bases. The germline V gene encodes CDR1 SGHDN and CDR2 FVKESK. The CDR3 totals 18 residues. V gave up 4 bases and J gave up 5 bases; unmatched junction bases: 15. CDR3 DNA sequence: TGTGCCAGCAGCCCGAAAAGGGTCCGCGGGGGGGACGACAATGAGCAGTTCTTC. It is translated as CASSPKRVRGGDDNEQFF.

V is TRBV6-2 or TRBV6-3 and J is TRBJ1-4; D might be TRBD1 (6 bases). The CDR3 has 12 residues. Germline CDR1 MNHEY, CDR2 SVGEGT. V was pared by 4 bases and J by 16 bases, with 16 bases between. The CDR3 sequence: CASSSPGHPSFF. For the CDR3, the DNA is TGTGCCAGCAGTTCGCCGGGACACCCTTCGTTTTTT.

V usage is TRBV2 and J usage is TRBJ2-7; a weak D match, TRBD1 (6 bases). CDR3 length: 14 residues. Trimming cost V 8 bases and J 7 bases, with 21 bases left between them. Germline V lookup: CDR1 SNHLY, CDR2 FYNNEI. The CDR3 loop is CASRMGRGPGEQYF. The CDR3 DNA sequence: TGTGCCAGCCGTATGGGCAGGGGTCCGGGGGAGCAGTACTTC.

This chain links TRBV5-1 with TRBJ2-1, with 7 bases identical to TRBD1. Unmatched junction bases numbered 5, after V lost 0 bases and J lost 8 bases. In germline, CDR1 is SGHRS, CDR2 YFSETQ. The CDR3 is 14 amino acids. The CDR3 DNA reads TGCGCCAGCAGCTTGGGGGACAGCAAGTATGAGCAGTTCTTC. Protein product: CASSLGDSKYEQFF.

The chain links TRBV3-1 (or the pseudogene TRBV3-2) to TRBJ2-3; TRBD2 matches at 7 bases. Germline loops: CDR1 LGHDT, CDR2 YNNKEL (reference sequence). The trim removed 6 bases at V and 2 bases at J, leaving 5 bases unmatched. The CDR3 sequence is 14 residues long. The CDR3 bases are TGTGCCAGCAGGAGCGGGGTGTTCACAGATACGCAGTATTTT. Amino acids: CASRSGVFTDTQYF.

V and J are TRBV4-1 and TRBJ2-7; 11 bases are a match to TRBD2. The CDR3 totals 16 residues. Per the germline V gene, CDR1 is MGHRA and CDR2 is YSYEKL. Trimming at V came to 0 bases and at J to 2 bases, leaving 3 bases not matched to a gene. The chain's CDR3 is CASSQEALAGAYEQYF. In DNA form, the CDR3 reads TGCGCCAGCAGCCAAGAAGCACTAGCGGGGGCCTACGAGCAGTACTTC.

The V and J genes are TRBV2 and TRBJ1-4; no definite D call. Per the germline V gene, CDR1 is SNHLY and CDR2 is FYNNEI. The CDR3 sequence is 12 residues long. Trimming pared 6 bases from V and 10 bases from J, leaving 12 bases between. The CDR3 is CASSPHKSKLFF. The CDR3, as DNA: TGTGCCAGCAGCCCCCACAAGTCAAAACTGTTTTTT. Full variable domain (missing parts from reference TRBV2 and TRBJ1-4): EPEVTQTPSHQVTQMGQEVILRCVPISNHLYFYWYRQILGQKVEFLVSFYNNEISEKSEIFDDQFSVERPDGSNFTLKIRSTKLEDSAMYFCASSPHKSKLFFGSGTQLSVL.

The V gene is TRBV5-4, the J gene TRBJ2-3; D may be TRBD1 (6 bases). The CDR3 runs to 14 residues. Deletions cut 5 bases from V and 5 bases from J, with 15 bases between. CDR1 and CDR2 from the germline V gene are SGHNT and YYREEE (reference sequence). DNA for the CDR3: TGTGCCAGCAGTCAGGGGTGGGCGAGAGATACGCAGTATTTT. Translating it yields CASSQGWARDTQYF.

The chain couples TRBV5-1 to TRBJ2-5; tentatively, D is TRBD2 (6 bases). The CDR3 extends over 15 amino acids. Trimming shortened V by 0 bases and J by 6 bases, and 15 bases separated the two germline ends. The V gene's germline CDR1 is SGHRS and CDR2 YFSETQ. In DNA form, the CDR3 reads TGCGCCAGCAGCTTGGCGGGGGTGATTACGAAGACCCAGTACTTC. Protein: CASSLAGVITKTQYF. The whole variable domain, filled in from reference TRBV5-1 and TRBJ2-5, reads KAGVTQTPRYLIKTRGQQVTLSCSPISGHRSVSWYQQTPGQGLQFLFEYFSETQRNKGNFPGRFSGRQFSNSRSEMNVSTLELGDSALYLCASSLAGVITKTQYFGPGTRLLVL.

The rearrangement joins TRBV6-6 to TRBJ1-2, with 8 bases that match TRBD1. Germline assignment: CDR1 MNHNY and CDR2 SVGAGI (reference sequence). This CDR3 is built from 14 residues. The ends lost 2 bases at V and 8 bases at J; junction bases unmatched: 7. CDR3 bases: TGTGCCAGCAGTTACCGACCACCAGGGGGCGGCTACACCTTC. The encoded protein is CASSYRPPGGGYTF.

J is TRBJ2-7 and V is TRBV15, with D tentatively TRBD1 (5 bases). CDR3 length equals 13 residues. The V gene lost 0 bases and the J gene lost 4 bases, with 7 bases spanning the gap. Germline V gene data show CDR1 as LNHNV and CDR2 as YYDKDF (reference sequence). CDR3 region: CATSRDRGYEQYF. CDR3 DNA: TGTGCCACCAGCAGAGATAGGGGATACGAGCAGTACTTC.